These T cell receptor beta chains were read from a single sample in a study of patients and donors after allogeneic stem cell transplantation. Each CDR3 protein gets one entry after TCRdb re-called the RT-PCR reads with MiXCR. The sample shows around 240,000 distinct CDR3 sequences, about 14% of them seen only once. The sample consisted of blood, either unsorted or a sorted T cell fraction (not recorded which). Receptors were obtained from a human donor who was either an allogeneic HSCT recipient or a stem cell or donor lymphocyte infusion donor (not recorded which). It is not recorded whose cells these are; they may come from a transplant donor. CDR3s include the opening cysteine and the closing phenylalanine or tryptophan. A D gene is named only where the DNA matches it firmly. Only part of the rows carry a size: once, few, many, or a class if the clone is expanded.

j_call clone_size d_call v_call cdr3_aa cdr3_nt
TRBJ1-2 few - TRBV3-1 CASSQNDYGYTF TGTGCCAGCAGCCAAAACGACTATGGCTACACCTTC
TRBJ1-1 few - TRBV12-3/TRBV12-4 CASRPGFVNTEAFF TGTGCCAGCCGCCCGGGGTTCGTGAACACTGAAGCTTTCTTT
TRBJ1-2 - - TRBV30 CALEANYGYTF TGTGCCCTGGAGGCCAACTATGGCTACACCTTC
TRBJ2-7 - - TRBV30 CAWSVLAGGEQYF TGTGCCTGGAGTGTACTCGCTGGAGGCGAGCAGTACTTC
TRBJ1-1 - TRBD1 TRBV5-6 CASSSGQSLGAFF TGTGCCAGCAGCTCGGGACAGTCTCTTGGAGCTTTCTTT
TRBJ2-2 once - TRBV10-2 CASSHVLYGELFF TGCGCCAGCAGTCATGTGTTATACGGGGAGCTGTTTTTT
TRBJ1-5 many - TRBV4-1 CASSHRWVRSLGQPQHF TGCGCCAGCAGCCACCGATGGGTCAGGTCCCTGGGTCAGCCCCAGCATTTT
TRBJ2-5 - - TRBV7-6 CASSTRAQETQYF TGTGCCAGCAGCACCCGGGCCCAAGAGACCCAGTACTTC
TRBJ2-3 - - TRBV2 CASSYSTGETDTQYF TGTGCCAGCAGTTATTCGACTGGGGAGACAGATACGCAGTATTTT
TRBJ2-7 few - TRBV6-5 CASSYGGRALIYEQYF TGTGCCAGCAGTTACGGGGGCAGGGCACTTATCTACGAGCAGTACTTC
TRBJ1-1 - - TRBV19 CASSIVPGLNTEAFF TGTGCCAGTAGTATAGTACCGGGGCTGAACACTGAAGCTTTCTTT
TRBJ1-1 - - TRBV20-1 CSAYPLGTSQTGWTFF TGCAGTGCTTATCCGCTCGGGACATCTCAAACAGGGTGGACTTTCTTT
TRBJ2-1 - - TRBV19 CASNLGMRLNEQFF TGTGCCAGTAATCTGGGTATGCGTCTCAATGAGCAGTTCTTC
TRBJ2-3 many - TRBV29-1 CSVEDWGDTQYF TGCAGCGTTGAAGATTGGGGAGATACGCAGTATTTT
TRBJ1-2 - - TRBV27 CASKGNRQSYGYTF TGTGCCAGCAAAGGCAATCGACAGAGCTATGGCTACACCTTC
TRBJ1-4 many - TRBV28 CASSWAFARGNEKLFF TGTGCCAGCAGTTGGGCCTTCGCAAGGGGGAATGAAAAACTGTTTTTT
TRBJ2-5 - - TRBV3-1 CASSQRVETQYF TGTGCCAGCAGCCAAAGGGTTGAGACCCAGTACTTC
TRBJ2-7 - TRBD1 TRBV28 CASSPGTGNSYEQYF TGTGCCAGCAGTCCCGGGACAGGAAATTCCTACGAGCAGTACTTC
TRBJ2-5 medium-sized TRBD1 TRBV12-3/TRBV12-4 CASSDFTGVQETQYF TGTGCCAGCAGCGATTTTACAGGGGTCCAAGAGACCCAGTACTTC
TRBJ1-5 - - TRBV6-1 CASRDQGSGNQPQHF TGTGCCAGCAGAGACCAGGGGTCGGGCAATCAGCCCCAGCATTTT
TRBJ1-1 many - TRBV12-3/TRBV12-4 CASSPNQEATAEAFF TGTGCCAGCAGCCCAAACCAGGAGGCCACCGCTGAAGCTTTCTTT
TRBJ1-2 - TRBD1 TRBV6-1 CASRPDREYGYTF TGTGCCAGCAGACCAGACAGGGAATATGGCTACACCTTC
TRBJ2-4 few - TRBV7-2 CASSLDSGSKNIQYF TGTGCCAGCAGCTTAGATTCGGGATCCAAAAACATTCAGTACTTC
TRBJ1-2 few TRBD1 TRBV11-3 CASSSTTDRVHNYGYTF TGTGCCAGCAGCTCGACCACTGACAGGGTACATAACTATGGCTACACCTTC
TRBJ2-3 few - TRBV3-1 CASSLGTESSTDTQYF TGTGCCAGCAGCCTTGGGACGGAGAGCAGCACAGATACGCAGTATTTT
TRBJ1-2 - - TRBV19 CASSIGGGDNYGYTF TGTGCCAGTAGTATCGGCGGCGGAGATAACTATGGCTACACCTTC
TRBJ1-1 many - TRBV30 CAWSVRAWINTEAFF TGTGCCTGGAGTGTCCGGGCCTGGATAAACACTGAAGCTTTCTTT
TRBJ2-7 - TRBD2 TRBV4-1 CASSQLAGGPGEQYF TGCGCCAGCAGCCAACTAGCGGGGGGGCCTGGCGAGCAGTACTTC
TRBJ1-1 many - TRBV20-1 CSARDSLRGSNTEAFF TGCAGTGCTAGAGATTCCCTCAGGGGATCCAACACTGAAGCTTTCTTT
TRBJ2-2 - - TRBV29-1 CSVSVGAANTGELFF TGCAGCGTTTCCGTGGGAGCGGCGAACACCGGGGAGCTGTTTTTT
TRBJ1-2 many TRBD1 TRBV20-1 CSATRGTGEGGYTF TGCAGTGCGACTAGAGGGACAGGGGAGGGTGGCTACACCTTC
TRBJ1-2 - - TRBV18 CDSSPLSPQGANYGYTF TGTGACAGCTCACCACTTTCTCCGCAGGGAGCTAACTATGGCTACACCTTC
TRBJ2-7 few TRBD1 TRBV3-1 CASSARQGTTYEQYF TGTGCCAGCAGCGCCCGACAGGGAACTACCTACGAGCAGTACTTC
TRBJ1-3 - TRBD1 TRBV12-3/TRBV12-4 CASSFGTGGGNTIYF TGTGCCAGCAGTTTTGGGACAGGGGGGGGAAACACCATATATTTT
TRBJ2-5 many TRBD1 TRBV29-1 CSVLQGARETQYF TGCAGCGTTCTACAGGGGGCGAGGGAGACCCAGTACTTC
TRBJ2-3 few - TRBV9 CASSSGGYTQYF TGTGCCAGCAGCTCCGGGGGTTATACGCAGTATTTT
TRBJ2-3 many - TRBV9 CASSVEGGDTQYF TGTGCCAGCAGCGTAGAGGGGGGAGATACGCAGTATTTT
TRBJ2-5 many - TRBV6-5 CASSYPKGTLRETQYF TGTGCCAGCAGTTACCCAAAAGGGACCCTAAGGGAGACCCAGTACTTC
TRBJ2-3 few TRBD2 TRBV5-4 CASSLGGRATDTQYF TGTGCCAGCAGCTTAGGTGGGAGGGCCACGGATACGCAGTATTTT
TRBJ2-2 many TRBD2 TRBV15 CATSRAPSFTSGHTGELFF TGTGCCACCAGCAGGGCCCCTAGTTTTACTAGCGGTCACACCGGGGAGCTGTTTTTT
TRBJ2-7 few - TRBV6-2/TRBV6-3 CASSYGKRGTDEQYF TGTGCCAGCAGTTACGGGAAAAGGGGAACTGACGAGCAGTACTTC
TRBJ2-7 few - TRBV7-2 CASSLDAGSHYEQYF TGTGCCAGCAGCTTAGATGCCGGGTCCCATTACGAGCAGTACTTC
TRBJ1-2 - TRBD1 TRBV6-1 CASSERQGGLYSYTF TGTGCCAGCAGTGAGAGACAGGGGGGCCTTTATAGCTACACCTTC
TRBJ2-3 - - TRBV7-3 CASSLEQGGSTDTQYF TGTGCCAGCAGCCTCGAACAGGGCGGATCCACAGATACGCAGTATTTT
TRBJ1-2 - - TRBV5-1 CASSLDSGTDYGYTF TGCGCCAGCAGCTTGGATTCTGGGACGGACTATGGCTACACCTTC
TRBJ2-1 - - TRBV20-1 CSASRGVDEQFF TGCAGTGCTAGTAGGGGCGTGGATGAGCAGTTCTTC
TRBJ2-3 many TRBD1 TRBV15 CATSRDRGHPLGDTQYF TGTGCCACCAGCAGAGATAGGGGGCACCCCTTGGGAGATACGCAGTATTTT
TRBJ2-1 many TRBD2 TRBV12-3/TRBV12-4 CASSLVSGRLDEQFF TGTGCCAGCAGTTTGGTTAGCGGGAGGTTGGATGAGCAGTTCTTC